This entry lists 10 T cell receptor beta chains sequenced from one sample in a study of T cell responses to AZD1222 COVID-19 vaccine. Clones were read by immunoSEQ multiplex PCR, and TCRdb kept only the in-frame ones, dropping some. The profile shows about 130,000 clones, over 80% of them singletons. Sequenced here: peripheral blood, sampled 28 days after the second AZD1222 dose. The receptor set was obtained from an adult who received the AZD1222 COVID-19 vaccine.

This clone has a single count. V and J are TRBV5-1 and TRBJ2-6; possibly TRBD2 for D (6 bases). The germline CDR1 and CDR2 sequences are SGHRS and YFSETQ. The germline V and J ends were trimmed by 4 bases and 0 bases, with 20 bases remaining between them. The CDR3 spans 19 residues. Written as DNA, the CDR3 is TGCGCCAGCAGCGGAGGGGACGGGAACTTTGTCTCTGGGGCCAACGTCCTGACTTTC. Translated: CASSGGDGNFVSGANVLTF.

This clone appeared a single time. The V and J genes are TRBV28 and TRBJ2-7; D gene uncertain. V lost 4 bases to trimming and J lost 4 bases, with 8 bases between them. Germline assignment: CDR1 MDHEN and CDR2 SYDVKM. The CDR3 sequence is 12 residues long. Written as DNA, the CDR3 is TGTGCCAGCAGTTCCCCCCCATACGAGCAGTACTTC. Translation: CASSSPPYEQYF. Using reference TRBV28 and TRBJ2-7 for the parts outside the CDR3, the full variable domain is DVKVTQSSRYLVKRTGEKVFLECVQDMDHENMFWYRQDPGLGLRLIYFSYDVKMKEKGDIPEGYSVSREKKERFSLILESASTNQTSMYLCASSSPPYEQYFGPGTRLTVT.

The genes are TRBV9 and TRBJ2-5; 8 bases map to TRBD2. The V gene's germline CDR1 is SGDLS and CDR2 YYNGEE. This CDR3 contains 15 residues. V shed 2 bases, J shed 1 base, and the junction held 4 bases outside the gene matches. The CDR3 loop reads CASSVLAGTQETQYF. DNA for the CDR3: TGTGCCAGCAGCGTCCTAGCGGGTACCCAAGAGACCCAGTACTTC.

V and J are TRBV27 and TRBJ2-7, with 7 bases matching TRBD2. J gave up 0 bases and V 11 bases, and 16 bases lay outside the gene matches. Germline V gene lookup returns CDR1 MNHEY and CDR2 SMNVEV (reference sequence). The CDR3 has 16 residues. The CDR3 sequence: CAWGGTRKPGSYEQYF. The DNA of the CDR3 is TGTGCCTGGGGGGGGACGAGAAAGCCAGGCTCCTACGAGCAGTACTTC.

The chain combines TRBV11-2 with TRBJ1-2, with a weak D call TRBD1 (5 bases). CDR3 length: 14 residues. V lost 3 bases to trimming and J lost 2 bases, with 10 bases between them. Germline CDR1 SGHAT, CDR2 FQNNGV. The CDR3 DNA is TGTGCCAGCAGCTTGGGCAGGGAGAACTATGGCTACACCTTC. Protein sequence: CASSLGRENYGYTF.

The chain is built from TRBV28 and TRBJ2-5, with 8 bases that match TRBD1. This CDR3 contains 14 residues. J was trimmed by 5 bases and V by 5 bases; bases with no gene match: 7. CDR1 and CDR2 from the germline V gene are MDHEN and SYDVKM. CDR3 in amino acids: CASSPRTGKETQYF. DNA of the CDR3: TGTGCCAGCAGTCCGAGGACAGGGAAGGAGACCCAGTACTTC.

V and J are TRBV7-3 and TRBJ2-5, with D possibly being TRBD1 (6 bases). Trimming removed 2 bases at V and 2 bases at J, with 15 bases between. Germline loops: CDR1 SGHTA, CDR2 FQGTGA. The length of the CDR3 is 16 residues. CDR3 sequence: CASSLGGRGRQETQYF. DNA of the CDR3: TGTGCCAGCAGCTTAGGTGGCAGGGGACGGCAAGAGACCCAGTACTTC.

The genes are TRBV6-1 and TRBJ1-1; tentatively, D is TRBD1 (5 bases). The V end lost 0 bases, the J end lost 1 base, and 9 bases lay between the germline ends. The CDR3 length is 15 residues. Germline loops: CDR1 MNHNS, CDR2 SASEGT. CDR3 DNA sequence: TGTGCCAGCAGTGAAGCGACGACAGCGAACACTGAAGCTTTCTTT. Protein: CASSEATTANTEAFF.

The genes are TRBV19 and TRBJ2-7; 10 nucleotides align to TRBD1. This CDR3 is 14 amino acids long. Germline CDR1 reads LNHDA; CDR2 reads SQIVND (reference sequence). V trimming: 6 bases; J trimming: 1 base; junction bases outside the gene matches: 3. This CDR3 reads CASSWDRGSYEQYF. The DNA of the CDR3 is TGTGCCAGTAGCTGGGACAGGGGTTCCTACGAGCAGTACTTC.

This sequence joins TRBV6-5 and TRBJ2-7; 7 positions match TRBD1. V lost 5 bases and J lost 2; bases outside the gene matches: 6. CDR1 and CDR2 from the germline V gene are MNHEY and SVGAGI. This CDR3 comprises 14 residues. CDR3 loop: CASSLGTAAYEQYF. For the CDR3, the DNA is TGTGCCAGCAGTCTCGGGACAGCTGCCTACGAGCAGTACTTC.